Here is one T cell receptor (beta chain) with its context. Its target is not known. Trimming shortened V by 4 bases and J by 0 bases, and 25 bases separated the two germline ends. Germline assignment: CDR1 MNHNS and CDR2 SASEGT. The CDR3 covers 20 residues. The table came from immunoSEQ multiplex PCR; TCRdb's copy has only in-frame clones and leaves some out. Seen here are approximately 76,000 clones, approximately 85% observed once, and the top ten hold around 5.1%. The data derive from a study of OX40 agonist ivuxolimab in advanced cancers. Study findings and constraints: CD4+ and CD8+ blood T cells expanded clonally by week 6 at 0.1 to 3.0 mg/kg.

The TCR was taken from an adult with an advanced solid tumor such as melanoma, head and neck, liver or kidney cancer. The source was CD4+ or CD8+ T cells sorted from blood, collected in a trial of the OX40 agonist ivuxolimab. The rearrangement joins TRBV6-1 to TRBJ1-5; D is perhaps TRBD1 (6 bases). The CDR3 DNA is TGTGCCAGCAGTGCGCAGATGGGGGGCTTTAGGGGGAATAGCAATCAGCCCCAGCATTTT. Protein: CASSAQMGGFRGNSNQPQHF.